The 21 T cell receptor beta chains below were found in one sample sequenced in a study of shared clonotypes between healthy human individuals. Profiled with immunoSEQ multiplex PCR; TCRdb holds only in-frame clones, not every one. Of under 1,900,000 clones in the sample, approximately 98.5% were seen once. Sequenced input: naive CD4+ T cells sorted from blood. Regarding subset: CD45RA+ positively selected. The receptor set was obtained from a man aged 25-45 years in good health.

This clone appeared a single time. The CDR3 coding sequence is TGTGCCAGCAGCGCGGGAACAGGGGGCTGGGACGAGCAGTACTTC. Protein: CASSAGTGGWDEQYF. The chain is built from TRBV9 and TRBJ2-7, with 9 bases lining up with TRBD1. The CDR3 has 15 amino acids. The V segment lost 3 bases and the J segment 5 bases; nucleotides outside the gene matches: 9. Germline V lookup: CDR1 SGDLS, CDR2 YYNGEE.

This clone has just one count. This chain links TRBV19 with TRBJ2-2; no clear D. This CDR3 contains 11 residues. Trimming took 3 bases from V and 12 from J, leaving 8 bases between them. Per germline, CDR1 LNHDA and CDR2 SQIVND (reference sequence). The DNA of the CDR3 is TGTGCCAGTAGTATCTCTGCTCAGCTGTTTTTT. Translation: CASSISAQLFF.

DNA of the CDR3: TGCGCCAGCAGCTTGTCAAGTCTGAACACCGGGGAGCTGTTTTTT. This translates into CASSLSSLNTGELFF. V is TRBV5-1 and J is TRBJ2-2; D is uncertain. The CDR3 is 15 residues long. Trimming cost V 1 base and J 1 base, with 8 bases left between them. Germline V lookup: CDR1 SGHRS, CDR2 YFSETQ.

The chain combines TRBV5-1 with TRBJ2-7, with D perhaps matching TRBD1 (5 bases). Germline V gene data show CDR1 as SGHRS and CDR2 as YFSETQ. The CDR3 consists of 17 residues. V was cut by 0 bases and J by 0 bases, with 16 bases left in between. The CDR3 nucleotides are TGCGCCAGCAGCTTGGACCCTAGACAGCTAAGCTCCTACGAGCAGTACTTC. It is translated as CASSLDPRQLSSYEQYF.

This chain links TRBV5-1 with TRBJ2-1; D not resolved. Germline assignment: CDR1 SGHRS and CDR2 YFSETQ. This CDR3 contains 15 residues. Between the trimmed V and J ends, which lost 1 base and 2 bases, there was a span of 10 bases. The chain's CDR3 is CASSLSADPYNEQFF. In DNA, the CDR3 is TGCGCCAGCAGCTTGAGTGCAGACCCCTACAATGAGCAGTTCTTC.

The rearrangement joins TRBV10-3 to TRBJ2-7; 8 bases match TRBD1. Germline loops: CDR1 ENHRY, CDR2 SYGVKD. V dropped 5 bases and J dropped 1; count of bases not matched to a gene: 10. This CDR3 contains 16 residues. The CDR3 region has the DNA TGTGCCATCAGTCTCCGGCGGACAGGGCTGTCCTACGAGCAGTACTTC. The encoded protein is CAISLRRTGLSYEQYF.

CDR3 bases: TGTGCCAGCAGCGCCTTGGGGGGCAAGCACCCCTCGGGCGAGCAGTACTTC. It yields the protein CASSALGGKHPSGEQYF. The chain links TRBV7-9 to TRBJ2-7; D could derive from TRBD1 or TRBD2 (6 bases each). Between the trimmed V and J ends, which lost 5 bases and 6 bases, there was a span of 26 bases. This CDR3 is built from 17 residues. CDR1 is SEHNR, CDR2 FQNEAQ, per germline (reference sequence). Full variable domain (rest looked up from reference TRBV7-9 and TRBJ2-7): DTGVSQNPRHKITKRGQNVTFRCDPISEHNRLYWYRQTLGQGPEFLTYFQNEAQLEKSRLLSDRFSAERPKGSFSTLEIQRTEQGDSAMYLCASSALGGKHPSGEQYFGPGTRLTVT.

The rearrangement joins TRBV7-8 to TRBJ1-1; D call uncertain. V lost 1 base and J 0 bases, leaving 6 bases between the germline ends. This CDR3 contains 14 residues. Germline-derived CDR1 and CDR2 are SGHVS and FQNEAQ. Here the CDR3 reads CASSLGPLNTEAFF. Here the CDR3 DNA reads TGTGCCAGCAGCTTAGGCCCGCTGAACACTGAAGCTTTCTTT.

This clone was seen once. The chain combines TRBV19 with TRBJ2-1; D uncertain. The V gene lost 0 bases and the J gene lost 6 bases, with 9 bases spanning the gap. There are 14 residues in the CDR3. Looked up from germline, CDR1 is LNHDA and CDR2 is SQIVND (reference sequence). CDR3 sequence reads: CASSIDRWANEQFF. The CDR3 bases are TGTGCCAGTAGTATAGATCGTTGGGCCAATGAGCAGTTCTTC.

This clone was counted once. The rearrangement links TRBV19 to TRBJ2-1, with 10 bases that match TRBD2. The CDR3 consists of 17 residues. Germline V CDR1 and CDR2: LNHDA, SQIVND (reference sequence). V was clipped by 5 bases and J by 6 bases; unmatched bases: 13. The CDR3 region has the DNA TGTGCCAGTAGTGCGCCATTGCTAGCGGGGGCCTCCAATGAGCAGTTCTTC. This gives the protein CASSAPLLAGASNEQFF.

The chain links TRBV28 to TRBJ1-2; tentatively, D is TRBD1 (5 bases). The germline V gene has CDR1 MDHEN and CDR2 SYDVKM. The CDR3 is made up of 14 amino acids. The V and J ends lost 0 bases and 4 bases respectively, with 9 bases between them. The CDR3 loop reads CASSLWEGTYGYTF. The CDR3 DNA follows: TGTGCCAGCAGTTTATGGGAGGGGACCTATGGCTACACCTTC.

CDR3: CASSITTGERGYTF. The CDR3 DNA reads as TGTGCCAGCAGCATTACCACAGGGGAGCGTGGCTACACCTTC. This chain uses TRBV9 with TRBJ1-2; TRBD1 matches at 7 bases. V gave up 4 bases and J gave up 7 bases; unmatched junction bases: 10. The CDR3 is made up of 14 amino acids. Germline V gives CDR1 SGDLS, CDR2 YYNGEE.

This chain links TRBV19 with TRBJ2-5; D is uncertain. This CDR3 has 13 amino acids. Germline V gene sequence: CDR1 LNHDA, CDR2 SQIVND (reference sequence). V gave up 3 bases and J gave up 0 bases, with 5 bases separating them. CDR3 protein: CASSIQDQETQYF. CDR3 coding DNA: TGTGCCAGTAGTATCCAGGACCAAGAGACCCAGTACTTC.

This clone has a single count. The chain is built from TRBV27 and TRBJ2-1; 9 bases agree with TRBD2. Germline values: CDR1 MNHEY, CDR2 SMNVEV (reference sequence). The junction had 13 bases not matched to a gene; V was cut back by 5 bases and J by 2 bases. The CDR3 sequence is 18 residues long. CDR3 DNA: TGTGCCAGCAGTAGAATAAGGTGGCGGGAGGGCACCTACAATGAGCAGTTCTTC. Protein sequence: CASSRIRWREGTYNEQFF.

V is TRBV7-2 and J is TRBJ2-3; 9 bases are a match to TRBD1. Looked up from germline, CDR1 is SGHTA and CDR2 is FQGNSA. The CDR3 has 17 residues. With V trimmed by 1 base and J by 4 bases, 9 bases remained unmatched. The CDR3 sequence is CASSLEGQGLRADTQYF. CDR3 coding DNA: TGTGCCAGCAGCTTAGAGGGACAGGGTCTTCGGGCAGATACGCAGTATTTT.

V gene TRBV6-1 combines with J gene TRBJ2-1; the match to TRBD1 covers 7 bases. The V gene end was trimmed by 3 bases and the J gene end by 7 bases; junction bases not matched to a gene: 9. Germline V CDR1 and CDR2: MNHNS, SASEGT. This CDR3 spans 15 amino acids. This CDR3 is CASSDSTGKWNEQFF. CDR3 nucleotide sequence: TGTGCCAGCAGTGACTCGACAGGGAAGTGGAATGAGCAGTTCTTC.

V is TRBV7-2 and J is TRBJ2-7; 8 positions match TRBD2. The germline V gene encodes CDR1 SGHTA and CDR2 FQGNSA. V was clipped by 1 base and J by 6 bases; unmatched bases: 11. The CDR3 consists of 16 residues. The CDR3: CASSLGSFREGREQYF. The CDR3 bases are TGTGCCAGCAGCTTAGGTAGTTTCCGGGAGGGTCGCGAGCAGTACTTC.

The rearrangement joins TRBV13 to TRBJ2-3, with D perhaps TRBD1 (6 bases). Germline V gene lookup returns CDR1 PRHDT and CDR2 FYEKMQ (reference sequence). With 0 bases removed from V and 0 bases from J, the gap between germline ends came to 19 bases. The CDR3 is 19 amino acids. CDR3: CASSLGPGAHARSTDTQYF. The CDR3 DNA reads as TGTGCCAGCAGCTTAGGACCAGGGGCGCACGCACGGAGCACAGATACGCAGTATTTT.

CDR3 sequence (DNA): TGTGCCATCAGTGATATGGTCAGGGGACAGATGATCGCTGGGGCCAACGTCCTGACTTTC. Amino acids: CAISDMVRGQMIAGANVLTF. The chain has TRBV10-3 and TRBJ2-6, with 7 bases lining up with TRBD1. The CDR3 consists of 20 residues. Germline CDR1 and CDR2: ENHRY and SYGVKD. V lost 3 bases and J lost 2; bases outside the gene matches: 16.

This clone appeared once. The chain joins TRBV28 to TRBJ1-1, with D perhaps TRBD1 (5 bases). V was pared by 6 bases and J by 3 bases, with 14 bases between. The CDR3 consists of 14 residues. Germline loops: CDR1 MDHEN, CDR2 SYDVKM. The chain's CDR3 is CASSPGQWDTEAFF. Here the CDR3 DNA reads TGTGCCAGCAGCCCGGGGCAGTGGGACACTGAAGCTTTCTTT.

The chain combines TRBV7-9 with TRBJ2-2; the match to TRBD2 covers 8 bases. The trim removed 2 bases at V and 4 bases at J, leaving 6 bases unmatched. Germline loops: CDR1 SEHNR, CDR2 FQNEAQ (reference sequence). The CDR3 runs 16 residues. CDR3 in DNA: TGTGCCAGCAGCTTACGGTCCAGCGGGAGCACCGGGGAGCTGTTTTTT. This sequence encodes CASSLRSSGSTGELFF.